Listed here is a single T cell receptor (beta chain). Its matching antigen is unknown. The record originates from a study of vaccination effects on CD4 cells after COVID-19. Broader study findings: Marked clonal contraction of infection- and vaccine-induced clones was seen late after vaccination.

Generated by immunoSEQ multiplex PCR, the TCRdb table keeps only in-frame clones and is missing some. The top ten hold 25% to 30% of the sample, which has 25,000 to 35,000 clones, approximately 61% seen once. The ends were cut back, 5 bases at V and 4 bases at J, with 18 bases in the middle. CDR1 is LNHDA and CDR2 is SQIVND in the germline V gene (reference sequence). The CDR3 covers 15 residues. Sequencing was preceded by expansion of antigen-specific CD4+ T cells with viral peptide pools in the ViraFEST assay. Upon completion of around eleven days in culture, CD4+ T cells were isolated. This material consisted of CD4+ T cells from PBMCs cultured with HCoV-229E spike peptides, taken before COVID-19 vaccination. The receptor comes from a human donor who received a COVID-19 vaccine. The chain couples TRBV19 to TRBJ2-7; weak D call: TRBD1 (6 bases). The CDR3 DNA is TGTGCCAGTAGTCTCACCCGGGACAAACTTTACGAGCAGTACTTC. Residues: CASSLTRDKLYEQYF.